This TCR beta chain was obtained from a study of T-cell memory formation after mild COVID-19. Study overall: The study found TCR clusters largely donor specific. Overall study findings and caveats: There was a balanced CD4/CD8 profile in clones contracting day 15 to 85, and later expanders leaned CD4+. For contracting clones, CD4+ ones sat mainly in CM and EM, CD8+ in EMRA.

Researchers used 5'RACE with constant-segment primers to make TCR alpha and TCR beta cDNA libraries that carry sample barcodes and UMIs. TCRdb processed the 5' RACE reads anew with MiXCR; each CDR3 protein has one entry. This sample has fewer than 650,000 distinct CDR3 sequences, with 15% to 20% found just once. With 0 bases removed from V and 6 bases from J, the gap between germline ends came to 8 bases. Germline CDR1 reads SEHNR; CDR2 reads FQNEAQ (reference sequence). This CDR3 has 13 amino acids. The table lists this clonotype with a few counts. The antigen is unknown. This TCR was sampled from an adult woman who had mild COVID-19 (a few samples of this study predate the infection). Cell type and time point are not known. Sequenced material: PBMCs or a T cell subset sorted from them (not recorded which). This rearrangement joins TRBV7-9 to TRBJ1-1; TRBD1 might be the D (6 bases). CDR3 amino acids: CASSLAPGAEAFF. CDR3 coding DNA: TGTGCCAGCAGCTTAGCACCAGGGGCTGAAGCTTTCTTT.